The 31 T cell receptor beta chains below all came from one sample that was sequenced in a study of PD-1 blockade in classical Hodgkin lymphoma. Each patient's relapse followed autologous stem cell transplantation, and brentuximab vedotin exposure varied. Sequenced by immunoSEQ multiplex PCR; TCRdb stores in-frame clones only, minus some. The table has 20,000 to 25,000 clones, over 70% seen once; the top ten hold 40% to 50%. The sequences come from peripheral blood mononuclear cells (PBMCs), collected before the second cycle of nivolumab. These receptors originate from a human donor with classical Hodgkin lymphoma.

This chain connects TRBV18 to TRBJ1-1; weak D call: TRBD1 (6 bases). The V gene lost 3 bases and the J gene lost 5 bases, with 13 bases spanning the gap. This CDR3 spans 14 amino acids. Germline assignment: CDR1 KGHSH and CDR2 LQKENI. The CDR3 bases are TGTGCCAGCTCACCGGCGCAGGGGAAAACTGAAGCTTTCTTT. The encoded protein is CASSPAQGKTEAFF.

The chain is built from TRBV19 and TRBJ2-1, with TRBD2 matching over 10 bases. Germline assignment: CDR1 LNHDA and CDR2 SQIVND (reference sequence). The CDR3 is made up of 16 amino acids. The trim removed 4 bases at V and 3 bases at J, leaving 6 bases unmatched. CDR3 DNA: TGTGCCAGTAGTAATTCGGGGACTAGCGTCTACAATGAGCAGTTCTTC. This gives the protein CASSNSGTSVYNEQFF.

The chain couples TRBV19 to TRBJ2-2; D remains unclear. CDR1 LNHDA and CDR2 SQIVND come from the germline V gene (reference sequence). The length of the CDR3 is 13 residues. Trimming shortened V by 3 bases and J by 4 bases, and 6 bases separated the two germline ends. The CDR3: CASSIGRTGELFF. In nucleotides, the CDR3 is TGTGCCAGTAGTATTGGGCGCACCGGGGAGCTGTTTTTT.

V usage is TRBV20-1 and J usage is TRBJ1-1, with 7 bases fitting TRBD1. The CDR3 covers 11 residues. CDR1 is DFQATT, CDR2 SNEGSKA, per germline (reference sequence). The J segment lost 7 bases and the V segment lost 3 bases, leaving 2 bases of the junction unmatched. This chain's CDR3 is CSARRDSEAFF. The CDR3, as DNA: TGCAGTGCTAGGCGGGACAGTGAAGCTTTCTTT.

This chain joins TRBV7-9 and TRBJ1-6, with 10 bases lining up with TRBD1. CDR3 length: 16 residues. Germline assignment: CDR1 SEHNR and CDR2 FQNEAQ (reference sequence). Trimming removed 5 bases from V and 7 bases from J; junction bases left unmatched: 8. The CDR3 region has the DNA TGTGCCAGCAGCACTTACCGGGACAGGGGAAATTCACCCCTCCACTTT. It translates to CASSTYRDRGNSPLHF.

The chain joins TRBV7-6 to TRBJ1-5, with 12 bases aligning to TRBD1. V lost 3 bases, J lost 6 bases, and 3 bases stayed unmatched. The CDR3 loop spans 15 amino acids. Germline CDR1 SGHVS, CDR2 FNYEAQ. The CDR3 DNA reads as TGTGCCAGCAGCTTGGGACAGGGGGCAGGTCAGCCCCAGCATTTT. Encoded protein: CASSLGQGAGQPQHF.

The chain recombines TRBV6-1 with TRBJ1-5, with 8 positions matching TRBD1. The ends lost 3 bases at V and 0 bases at J; junction bases unmatched: 1. From germline, CDR1 is MNHNS and CDR2 SASEGT. The CDR3 extends over 15 amino acids. CDR3 in DNA: TGTGCCAGCAGTGAGGGACAGGCTAGCAATCAGCCCCAGCATTTT. Its translation: CASSEGQASNQPQHF.

This chain joins TRBV9 and TRBJ2-5, with 9 bases identical to TRBD2. V was clipped by 0 bases and J by 7 bases; unmatched bases: 4. There are 14 residues in the CDR3. Germline V gene data show CDR1 as SGDLS and CDR2 as YYNGEE. CDR3: CASSVAQAGGTQYF. The CDR3 DNA reads TGTGCCAGCAGCGTAGCTCAAGCGGGAGGGACCCAGTACTTC.

The chain is built from TRBV9 and TRBJ1-3; D gene ambiguous. Trimming left V 1 base short and J 1 base short, with 15 bases between. The germline V gene encodes CDR1 SGDLS and CDR2 YYNGEE. The CDR3 consists of 17 residues. The CDR3, as DNA: TGTGCCAGCAGCGTAAGCTGGGTTCCCGGGTCTGGAAACACCATATATTTT. Amino acid sequence: CASSVSWVPGSGNTIYF.

The chain has TRBV5-8 and TRBJ1-5; D unresolved. The CDR3 totals 13 residues. Germline values: CDR1 SGHTS, CDR2 YDEGEE. Trimming pared 0 bases from V and 3 bases from J, leaving 4 bases between. As DNA, the CDR3 is TGTGCCAGCAGCTTGGAAGACAATCAGCCCCAGCATTTT. It yields the protein CASSLEDNQPQHF.

The CDR3 protein is CASSLAGTTYEQYF. CDR3 DNA sequence: TGTGCCAGCAGCTTAGCTGGAACCACCTACGAGCAGTACTTC. The chain is built from TRBV11-2 and TRBJ2-7; D uncertain. Trimming pared 1 base from V and 2 bases from J, leaving 9 bases between. This CDR3 has 14 residues. Germline V gene lookup returns CDR1 SGHAT and CDR2 FQNNGV.

This clone was seen a few times. The chain combines TRBV29-1 with TRBJ2-3, with unresolved D. The germline V and J ends were trimmed by 3 bases and 5 bases, with 12 bases remaining between them. Looked up from germline, CDR1 is SQVTM and CDR2 is ANQGSEA. This CDR3 is 13 amino acids long. The CDR3 region has the DNA TGCAGCGTTGATGAATTCGGACGAGATACGCAGTATTTT. It codes for CSVDEFGRDTQYF.

The chain links TRBV19 to TRBJ2-2; tentatively, D is TRBD1 (6 bases). Trimming pared 5 bases from V and 6 bases from J, leaving 7 bases between. This CDR3 is built from 12 residues. Germline V gene lookup returns CDR1 LNHDA and CDR2 SQIVND (reference sequence). As DNA, the CDR3 is TGTGCCAGTAGTGAGGGGGCCGGGGAGCTGTTTTTT. Translating gives CASSEGAGELFF. Using reference TRBV19 and TRBJ2-2 for the parts outside the CDR3, the full variable domain is DGGITQSPKYLFRKEGQNVTLSCEQNLNHDAMYWYRQDPGQGLRLIYYSQIVNDFQKGDIAEGYSVSREKKESFPLTVTSAQKNPTAFYLCASSEGAGELFFGEGSRLTVL.

CDR3 in amino acids: CASSHRGGVTDTQYF. Written as DNA, the CDR3 is TGTGCCAGCAGCCACCGAGGGGGAGTCACAGATACGCAGTATTTT. The chain carries TRBV14 and TRBJ2-3, with a weak D call TRBD1 (6 bases). The germline CDR1 and CDR2 sequences are SGHDN and FVKESK. The germline V and J ends were trimmed by 3 bases and 2 bases, with 12 bases remaining between them. The CDR3 has 15 residues.

This chain uses TRBV5-6 with TRBJ2-7; 8 nucleotides align to TRBD2. V lost 3 bases and J lost 3; bases outside the gene matches: 11. The germline V gene has CDR1 SGHDT and CDR2 YYEEEE. The CDR3 covers 16 residues. This chain's CDR3 is CASSSVRSGTSYEQYF. Written as DNA, the CDR3 is TGTGCCAGCAGCTCAGTCCGAAGCGGGACTAGCTACGAGCAGTACTTC.

In this sample, this clone turned up once. The chain combines TRBV30 with TRBJ2-3; TRBD1 might be the D (6 bases). This CDR3 comprises 14 residues. In germline, CDR1 is GTSNPN, CDR2 SVGIG (reference sequence). V was clipped by 4 bases and J by 0 bases, with 11 bases between them. The CDR3 loop is CAWTNRASTDTQYF. The CDR3 nucleotides read TGTGCCTGGACCAACAGGGCAAGCACAGATACGCAGTATTTT.

This chain links TRBV21-1 with TRBJ2-2; the D call TRBD1 from the table was never checked on the DNA. TRBV21-1 has pseudogene status. The CDR3 covers 14 residues. This chain's CDR3 is CASSRNRVTGELFF. The DNA for the CDR3 is TGTGCCAGCAGCAGAAACAGGGTTACCGGGGAGCTGTTTTTT.

This clone is categorized as medium-sized (0.01 to 0.1%). The chain employs TRBV6-6 and TRBJ1-3, with D tentatively TRBD1 (6 bases). CDR1 and CDR2 from the germline V gene are MNHNY and SVGAGI (reference sequence). V gave up 1 base and J gave up 3 bases, with 10 bases separating them. This CDR3 contains 15 residues. CDR3 region: CASSYLGADGNTIYF. CDR3 sequence (DNA): TGTGCCAGCAGTTACTTGGGGGCAGATGGAAACACCATATATTTT.

The chain has TRBV6-5 and TRBJ1-2, with 8 bases that match TRBD1. The germline gives CDR1 MNHEY, CDR2 SVGAGI. Trimming at V came to 0 bases and at J to 7 bases, leaving 10 bases not matched to a gene. This CDR3 has 16 residues. The CDR3 bases are TGTGCCAGCAGTTACTCATCCAGGGGGCCGACGGGTGGCTACACCTTC. Protein: CASSYSSRGPTGGYTF.

The chain recombines TRBV14 with TRBJ1-2; perhaps TRBD1 as D (5 bases). CDR1 is SGHDN and CDR2 is FVKESK in the germline V gene. This CDR3 is 15 amino acids long. V was clipped by 1 base and J by 4 bases, with 13 bases between them. CDR3 in amino acids: CASSQGKGRSYGYTF. The CDR3 coding sequence is TGTGCCAGCAGCCAAGGGAAGGGACGGTCCTATGGCTACACCTTC. Full variable domain (rest looked up from reference TRBV14 and TRBJ1-2): EAGVTQFPSHSVIEKGQTVTLRCDPISGHDNLYWYRRVMGKEIKFLLHFVKESKQDESGMPNNRFLAERTGGTYSTLKVQPAELEDSGVYFCASSQGKGRSYGYTFGSGTRLTVV.

The CDR3, as DNA: TGTGCCAGCAGTTGGCCACGGGCAGGTACCTCCTACGAGCAGTACTTC. Protein sequence: CASSWPRAGTSYEQYF. The J gene is TRBJ2-7, the V gene TRBV6-6, with D hard to call. The V end was cut by 4 bases, the J end by 0 bases, with 16 bases between. Germline loops: CDR1 MNHNY, CDR2 SVGAGI (reference sequence). This CDR3 has 16 residues.

The CDR3 loop is CASSQTLGSGLYEQYF. CDR3 in DNA: TGCGCCAGCAGCCAAACCCTGGGGAGCGGGCTCTACGAGCAGTACTTC. This chain joins TRBV4-3 and TRBJ2-7, with D perhaps matching TRBD2 (6 bases). The CDR3 length is 16 residues. V lost 2 bases and J 3 bases, leaving 17 bases between the germline ends. Germline loops: CDR1 LGHNA, CDR2 YSLEER.

This clone has a single count. This sequence joins TRBV5-1 and TRBJ1-3; no definite D call. This CDR3 has 16 residues. Germline CDR1 is SGHRS and CDR2 is YFSETQ. Trimming shortened V by 0 bases and J by 2 bases, and 12 bases separated the two germline ends. This chain's CDR3 is CASSLARDPPGNTIYF. DNA for the CDR3: TGCGCCAGCAGCTTGGCCCGGGATCCCCCTGGAAACACCATATATTTT.

The rearrangement links TRBV16 to TRBJ1-2, with D perhaps matching TRBD1 (5 bases). The CDR3 runs 14 residues. CDR1 is KGHSY and CDR2 is FQNENV in the germline V gene. Trimming removed 1 base at V and 1 base at J, with 7 bases between. CDR3 sequence reads: CASSQFQGNYGYTF. CDR3 bases: TGTGCCAGCAGCCAATTCCAGGGTAACTATGGCTACACCTTC.

The chain combines TRBV2 with TRBJ2-3, with D possibly TRBD2 on 5 matching bases. CDR3 size: 14 residues. Deletions cut 3 bases from V and 4 bases from J, with 11 bases between. Germline-derived CDR1 and CDR2 are SNHLY and FYNNEI. The CDR3 DNA is TGTGCCAGCAGTGATAAGGACTCCGCAGATACGCAGTATTTT. Its protein is CASSDKDSADTQYF.

This clone has only a few counts. The CDR3 sequence: CASSLSPLSSYEQYF. The CDR3 nucleotides read TGTGCCAGCAGCCTCTCCCCCCTTAGCTCCTACGAGCAGTACTTC. The gene calls are TRBV5-5 and TRBJ2-7, with no clear D. The CDR3 spans 15 residues. Germline loops: CDR1 SGHKS, CDR2 YYEKEE (reference sequence). With 4 bases removed from V and 0 bases from J, the gap between germline ends came to 14 bases.

The chain carries TRBV5-6 and TRBJ1-6; 9 bases agree with TRBD1. The CDR3 is 15 amino acids. The J segment lost 10 bases and the V segment lost 3 bases, leaving 8 bases of the junction unmatched. CDR1 and CDR2 (germline): SGHDT, YYEEEE. DNA of the CDR3: TGTGCCAGCAGCTCCGGGACAGGGTTAGGGTCACCCCTCCACTTT. Amino acid sequence: CASSSGTGLGSPLHF.

This clone has just a few counts. This chain joins TRBV7-8 and TRBJ1-1, with 7 bases aligning to TRBD1. This CDR3 has 14 amino acids. V gave up 5 bases and J gave up 1 base; unmatched junction bases: 4. Germline V CDR1 and CDR2: SGHVS, FQNEAQ. Written as DNA, the CDR3 is TGTGCCAGCAGCCCAGGGGGAACGAACACTGAAGCTTTCTTT. Translation gives CASSPGGTNTEAFF. The full variable domain, rest sourced from reference TRBV7-8 and TRBJ1-1, is GAGVSQSPRYKVAKRGQDVALRCDPISGHVSLFWYQQALGQGPEFLTYFQNEAQLDKSGLPSDRFFAERPEGSVSTLKIQRTQQEDSAVYLCASSPGGTNTEAFFGQGTRLTVV.

V and J are TRBV6-1 and TRBJ1-2; 9 bases map to TRBD1. CDR3 length equals 12 residues. V gave up 7 bases and J gave up 7 bases; unmatched junction bases: 4. Germline CDR1 and CDR2: MNHNS and SASEGT. CDR3 in amino acids: CASMGTGIGYTF. Written as DNA, the CDR3 is TGTGCCAGCATGGGGACAGGGATTGGCTACACCTTC.

V usage is TRBV7-9 and J usage is TRBJ1-1, with a tentative D call TRBD1 (5 bases). Germline V gene sequence: CDR1 SEHNR, CDR2 FQNEAQ (reference sequence). CDR3 length: 14 residues. V gave up 6 bases and J gave up 3 bases, with 14 bases separating them. CDR3 nucleotide sequence: TGTGCCAGCAGGGGTTCCGCGGGACACACTGAAGCTTTCTTT. It specifies CASRGSAGHTEAFF.

The chain joins TRBV11-3 to TRBJ2-3, with no clear D. V lost 7 bases and J lost 0, with 8 bases in between. Germline V gives CDR1 SGHNT, CDR2 YENEEA. The CDR3 length is 13 residues. The CDR3 coding sequence is TGTGCCAGCATGGGCAGTAGCACAGATACGCAGTATTTT. It is translated as CASMGSSTDTQYF.